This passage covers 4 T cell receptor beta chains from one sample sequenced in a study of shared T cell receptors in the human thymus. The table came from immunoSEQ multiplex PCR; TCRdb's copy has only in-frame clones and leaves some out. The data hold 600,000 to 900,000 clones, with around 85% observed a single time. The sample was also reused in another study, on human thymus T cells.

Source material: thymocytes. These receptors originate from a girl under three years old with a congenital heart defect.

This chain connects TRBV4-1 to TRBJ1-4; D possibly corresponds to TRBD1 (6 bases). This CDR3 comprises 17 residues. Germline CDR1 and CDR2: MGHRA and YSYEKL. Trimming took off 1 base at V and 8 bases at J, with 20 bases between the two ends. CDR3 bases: TGCGCCAGCAGCCAAGCCCCAGCAAAGACAGGACAGGAAAAACTGTTTTTT. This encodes CASSQAPAKTGQEKLFF.

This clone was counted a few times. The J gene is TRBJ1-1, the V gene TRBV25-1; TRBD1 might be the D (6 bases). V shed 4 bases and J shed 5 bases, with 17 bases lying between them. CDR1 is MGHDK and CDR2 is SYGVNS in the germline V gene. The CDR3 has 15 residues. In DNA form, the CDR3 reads TGTGCCAGCAGTGCCCACAGGGCCCGGCGGACTGAAGCTTTCTTT. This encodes CASSAHRARRTEAFF.

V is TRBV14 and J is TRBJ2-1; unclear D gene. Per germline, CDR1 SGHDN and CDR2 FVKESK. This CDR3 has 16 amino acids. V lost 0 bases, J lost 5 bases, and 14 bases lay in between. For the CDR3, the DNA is TGTGCCAGCAGCCAAGATAAGCGCGGAATGGACAATGAGCAGTTCTTC. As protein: CASSQDKRGMDNEQFF.

The CDR3 DNA is TGTGCCAGCAGTGAAACCTACCCCTATCCCCAAGAGACCCAGTACTTC. This codes for CASSETYPYPQETQYF. The chain recombines TRBV2 with TRBJ2-5, with unresolved D. V gave up 2 bases and J gave up 1 base, with 14 bases separating them. The CDR3 is 16 residues long. Germline CDR1 is SNHLY and CDR2 is FYNNEI. Together with reference TRBV2 and TRBJ2-5, the CDR3 gives the full variable domain: EPEVTQTPSHQVTQMGQEVILRCVPISNHLYFYWYRQILGQKVEFLVSFYNNEISEKSEIFDDQFSVERPDGSNFTLKIRSTKLEDSAMYFCASSETYPYPQETQYFGPGTRLLVL.